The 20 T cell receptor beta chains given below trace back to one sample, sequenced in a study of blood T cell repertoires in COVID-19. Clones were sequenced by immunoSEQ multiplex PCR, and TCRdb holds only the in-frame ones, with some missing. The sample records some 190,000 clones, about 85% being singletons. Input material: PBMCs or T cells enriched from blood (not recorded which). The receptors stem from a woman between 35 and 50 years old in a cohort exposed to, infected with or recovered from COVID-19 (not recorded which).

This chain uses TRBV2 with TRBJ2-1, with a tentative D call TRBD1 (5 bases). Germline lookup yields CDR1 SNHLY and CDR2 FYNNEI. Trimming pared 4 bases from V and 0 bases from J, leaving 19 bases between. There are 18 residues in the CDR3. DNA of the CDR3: TGTGCCAGCAGTGTTGTATTTGGACACCAATTCTCCTACAATGAGCAGTTCTTC. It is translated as CASSVVFGHQFSYNEQFF. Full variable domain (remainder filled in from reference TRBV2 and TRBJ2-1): EPEVTQTPSHQVTQMGQEVILRCVPISNHLYFYWYRQILGQKVEFLVSFYNNEISEKSEIFDDQFSVERPDGSNFTLKIRSTKLEDSAMYFCASSVVFGHQFSYNEQFFGPGTRLTVL.

CDR3 loop: CASSLGTGRSVYGYTF. The CDR3, as DNA: TGTGCCAGCAGCTTGGGAACAGGGAGATCGGTATATGGCTACACCTTC. V gene TRBV5-6 combines with J gene TRBJ1-2; D perhaps matches TRBD1 (6 bases). CDR1 is SGHDT, CDR2 YYEEEE, per germline. Trimming took 0 bases from V and 5 from J, leaving 17 bases between them. The CDR3 extends over 16 amino acids.

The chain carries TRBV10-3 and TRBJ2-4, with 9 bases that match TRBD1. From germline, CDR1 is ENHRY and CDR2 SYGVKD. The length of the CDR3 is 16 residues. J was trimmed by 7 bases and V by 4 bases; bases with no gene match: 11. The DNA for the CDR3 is TGTGCCATCAGTGTCTCCAACTCCGGACAGGGGAACATTCAGTACTTC. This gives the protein CAISVSNSGQGNIQYF.

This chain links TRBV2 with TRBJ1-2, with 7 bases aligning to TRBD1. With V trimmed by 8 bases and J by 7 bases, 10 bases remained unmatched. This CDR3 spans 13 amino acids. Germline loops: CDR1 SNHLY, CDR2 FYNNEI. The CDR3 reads CASEGGLDRGYTF. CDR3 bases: TGTGCCAGCGAAGGGGGCTTAGACCGTGGCTACACCTTC.

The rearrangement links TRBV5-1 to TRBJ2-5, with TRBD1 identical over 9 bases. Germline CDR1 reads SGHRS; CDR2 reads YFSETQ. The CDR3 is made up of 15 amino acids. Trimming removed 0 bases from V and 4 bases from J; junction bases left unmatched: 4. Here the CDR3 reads CASSLEQGAGETQYF. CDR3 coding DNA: TGCGCCAGCAGCTTGGAACAGGGGGCCGGAGAGACCCAGTACTTC.

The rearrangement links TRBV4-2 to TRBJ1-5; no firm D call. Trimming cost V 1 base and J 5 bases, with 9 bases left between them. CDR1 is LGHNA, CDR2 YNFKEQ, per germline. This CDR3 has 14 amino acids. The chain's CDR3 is CASSQVAGYQPQHF. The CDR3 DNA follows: TGTGCCAGCAGCCAAGTTGCGGGTTATCAGCCCCAGCATTTT.

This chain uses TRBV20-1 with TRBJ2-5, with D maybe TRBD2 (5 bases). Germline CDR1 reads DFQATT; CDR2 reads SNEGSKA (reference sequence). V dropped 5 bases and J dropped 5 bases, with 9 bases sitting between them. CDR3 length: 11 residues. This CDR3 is CSASSGETQYF. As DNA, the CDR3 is TGCAGTGCTTCCTCGGGGGAGACCCAGTACTTC.

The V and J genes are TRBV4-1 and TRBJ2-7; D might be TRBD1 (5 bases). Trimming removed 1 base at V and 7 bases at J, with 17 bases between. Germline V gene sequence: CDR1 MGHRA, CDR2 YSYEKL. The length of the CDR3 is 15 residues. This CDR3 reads CASSQARGSLGEQYF. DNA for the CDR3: TGCGCCAGCAGCCAAGCAAGGGGCTCCCTGGGAGAGCAGTACTTC.

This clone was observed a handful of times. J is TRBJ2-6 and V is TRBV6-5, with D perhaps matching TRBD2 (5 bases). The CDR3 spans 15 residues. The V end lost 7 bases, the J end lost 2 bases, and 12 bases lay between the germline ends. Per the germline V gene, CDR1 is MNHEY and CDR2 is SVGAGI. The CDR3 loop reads CASKEESAGANVLTF. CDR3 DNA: TGTGCCAGCAAGGAGGAGAGCGCTGGGGCCAACGTCCTGACTTTC.

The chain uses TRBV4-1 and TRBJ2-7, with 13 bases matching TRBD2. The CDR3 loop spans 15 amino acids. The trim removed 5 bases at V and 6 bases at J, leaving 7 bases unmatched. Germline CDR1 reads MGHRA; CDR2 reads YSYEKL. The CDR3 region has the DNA TGCGCCAGCAGCTACGGGACTAGCGGGGTATCCGAGCAGTACTTC. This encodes CASSYGTSGVSEQYF.

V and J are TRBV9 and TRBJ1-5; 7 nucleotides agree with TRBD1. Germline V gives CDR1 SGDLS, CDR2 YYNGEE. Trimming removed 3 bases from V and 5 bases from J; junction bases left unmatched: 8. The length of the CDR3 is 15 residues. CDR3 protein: CASSASGTEYQPQHF. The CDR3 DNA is TGTGCCAGCAGCGCATCCGGGACAGAATATCAGCCCCAGCATTTT.

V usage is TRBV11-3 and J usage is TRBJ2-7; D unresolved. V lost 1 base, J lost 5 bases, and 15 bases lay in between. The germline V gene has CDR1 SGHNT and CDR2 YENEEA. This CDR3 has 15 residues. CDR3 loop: CASSLGGLALHEQYF. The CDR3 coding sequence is TGTGCCAGCAGCTTAGGCGGATTAGCACTCCACGAGCAGTACTTC.

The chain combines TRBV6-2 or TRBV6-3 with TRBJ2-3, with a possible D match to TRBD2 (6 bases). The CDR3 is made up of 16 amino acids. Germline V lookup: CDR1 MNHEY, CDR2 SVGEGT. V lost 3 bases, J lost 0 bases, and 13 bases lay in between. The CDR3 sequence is CASSYLALTSTDTQYF. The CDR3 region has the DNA TGTGCCAGCAGTTATCTAGCGCTTACTAGCACAGATACGCAGTATTTT.

This CDR3 reads CASSQDYRQGINGYTF. CDR3 coding DNA: TGCGCCAGCAGCCAAGATTATCGGCAGGGGATTAATGGCTACACCTTC. This chain joins TRBV4-3 and TRBJ1-2, with a weak D call TRBD1 (6 bases). The V gene lost 0 bases and the J gene lost 6 bases, with 17 bases spanning the gap. Per the germline V gene, CDR1 is LGHNA and CDR2 is YSLEER. CDR3 size: 16 residues.

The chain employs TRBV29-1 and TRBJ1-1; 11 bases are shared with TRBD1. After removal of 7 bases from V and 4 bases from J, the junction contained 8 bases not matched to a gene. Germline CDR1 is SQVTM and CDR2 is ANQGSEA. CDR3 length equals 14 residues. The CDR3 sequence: CSAGQGAKSTEAFF. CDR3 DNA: TGCAGCGCTGGACAGGGGGCGAAGAGCACTGAAGCTTTCTTT.

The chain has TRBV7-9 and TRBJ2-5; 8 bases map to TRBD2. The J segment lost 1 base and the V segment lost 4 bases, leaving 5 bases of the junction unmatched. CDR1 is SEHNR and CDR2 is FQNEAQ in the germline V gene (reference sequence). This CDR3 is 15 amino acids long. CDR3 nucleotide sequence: TGTGCCAGCAGCTCGGGGGGGCCCATCCAAGAGACCCAGTACTTC. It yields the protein CASSSGGPIQETQYF.

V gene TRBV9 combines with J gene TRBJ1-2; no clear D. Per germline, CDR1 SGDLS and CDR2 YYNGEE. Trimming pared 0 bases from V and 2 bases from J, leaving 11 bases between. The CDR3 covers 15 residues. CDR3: CASSVAGGNNYGYTF. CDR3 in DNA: TGTGCCAGCAGCGTAGCCGGAGGGAACAACTATGGCTACACCTTC.

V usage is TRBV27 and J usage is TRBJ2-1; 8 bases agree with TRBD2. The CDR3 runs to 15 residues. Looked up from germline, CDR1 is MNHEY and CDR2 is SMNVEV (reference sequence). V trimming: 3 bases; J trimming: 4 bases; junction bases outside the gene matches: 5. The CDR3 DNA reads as TGTGCCAGCAGTTTGTTCGCTAGCGGGTACAATGAGCAGTTCTTC. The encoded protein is CASSLFASGYNEQFF.

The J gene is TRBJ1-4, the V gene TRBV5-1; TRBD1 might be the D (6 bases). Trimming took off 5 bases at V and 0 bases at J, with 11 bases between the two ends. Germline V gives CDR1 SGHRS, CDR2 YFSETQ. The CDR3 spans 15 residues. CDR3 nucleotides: TGCGCCAGCAGTCGGACAGCGGCAACTAATGAAAAACTGTTTTTT. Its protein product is CASSRTAATNEKLFF.

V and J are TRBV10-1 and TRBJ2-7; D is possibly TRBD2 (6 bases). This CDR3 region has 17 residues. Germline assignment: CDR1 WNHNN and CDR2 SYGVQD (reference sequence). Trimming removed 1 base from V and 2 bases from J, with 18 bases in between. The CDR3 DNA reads TGCGCCAGCAGTGAGTATACCGGGGGAGAGTGGGCCTACGAGCAGTACTTC. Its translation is CASSEYTGGEWAYEQYF.